The entry below gives a single TCR beta chain sequence along with its context. Its specificity is unknown. UMIs and a universal primer site were added when TCR cDNA was made by 5'RACE template switching. TCRdb independently ran MiXCR on the 5' RACE reads; one entry per CDR3 protein. Of around 300,000 distinct CDR3 sequences in the sample, roughly 4.3% were seen once. CDR3 length: 11 amino acids. V was clipped by 6 bases and J by 5 bases, with 5 bases between them. Looked up from germline, CDR1 is MNHEY and CDR2 is SVGAGI. These data are taken from a study of T cells after yellow fever vaccination. Study outcomes and limitations: Boosting was followed by the reappearance of most primary-vaccination clones (just under 97% CD4, around 86% CD8). A small share of clonotypes appeared in both CD4 and CD8 compartments.

The rearrangement joins TRBV6-5 to TRBJ2-1; D is uncertain. Specimen: PBMCs, collected 5 days after the yellow fever booster vaccination. This TCR was recovered from a man in his late teens or twenties who received the YFV17D yellow fever vaccine. CDR3 protein: CASRVNNEQFF. The CDR3 DNA reads as TGTGCCAGCAGAGTAAACAATGAGCAGTTCTTC.